This TCR beta chain was captured in a study of cytomegalovirus exposure and HLA in healthy donors. Use of 60 Vbeta and 13 Jbeta primers characterized the PCR. Measured with immunoSEQ multiplex PCR; TCRdb has only the in-frame clones, and not every one. The sample comprises about 200,000 clones, over 80% of which are singletons, and 0.71% rests with the top ten. Germline V gene lookup returns CDR1 MNHEY and CDR2 SMNVEV (reference sequence). The V end was cut by 0 bases, the J end by 4 bases, with 10 bases between. CDR3 length: 14 residues. As regards this clone: Other DNA sequences in this sample translate to the same CDR3.

The receptor's source is a boy younger than 10 in good health and CMV-seronegative. The rearrangement uses TRBV27 and TRBJ2-7, with D possibly TRBD1 on 6 matching bases. Sequencing was carried out using PBMCs. CDR3 sequence: CASSLSGGVYEQYF. The CDR3 region has the DNA TGTGCCAGCAGTTTATCAGGGGGTGTATACGAGCAGTACTTC.